This passage covers 23 T cell receptor beta chains from one sample sequenced in a study of cytomegalovirus exposure and HLA in healthy donors. Produced via immunoSEQ multiplex PCR; TCRdb's table is partial and in-frame only. Altogether some 60,000 clones are present, approximately 96% being singletons, with the ten largest covering around 0.83%. Sequenced: PBMCs. These receptors were taken from a man between 18 and 35 years old in good health and CMV-seronegative.

The V and J genes are TRBV9 and TRBJ1-5; TRBD1 might be the D (5 bases). The CDR3 is 14 amino acids. Germline V CDR1 and CDR2: SGDLS, YYNGEE. Trimming cost V 3 bases and J 4 bases, with 11 bases left between them. This chain's CDR3 is CASSAGPGNQPQHF. The CDR3 coding sequence is TGTGCCAGCAGCGCCGGTCCAGGGAATCAGCCCCAGCATTTT.

The chain is built from TRBV4-1 and TRBJ2-3; 10 positions match TRBD2. Germline-derived CDR1 and CDR2 are MGHRA and YSYEKL. V trimming: 2 bases; J trimming: 4 bases; junction bases outside the gene matches: 9. The CDR3 totals 17 residues. The CDR3: CASSQSTGTSVPDTQYF. The CDR3 bases are TGCGCCAGCAGCCAATCAACCGGGACTAGCGTGCCAGATACGCAGTATTTT.

The chain uses TRBV4-1 and TRBJ2-3; TRBD2 matches at 8 bases. V shed 0 bases, J shed 2 bases, and the junction held 7 bases outside the gene matches. Germline lookup yields CDR1 MGHRA and CDR2 YSYEKL. The CDR3 has 17 amino acids. CDR3 region: CASSQDQQRGSTDTQYF. In DNA form, the CDR3 reads TGCGCCAGCAGCCAAGATCAGCAGCGGGGGTCCACAGATACGCAGTATTTT.

The V gene is TRBV27, the J gene TRBJ2-7; 7 bases are a match to TRBD2. The CDR3 totals 15 residues. Germline CDR1 and CDR2: MNHEY and SMNVEV (reference sequence). The V segment lost 2 bases and the J segment 4 bases; nucleotides outside the gene matches: 8. The CDR3 here is CASSLGGVGGYEQYF. The CDR3 coding sequence is TGTGCCAGCAGTTTAGGGGGGGTAGGAGGGTACGAGCAGTACTTC.

The chain links TRBV28 to TRBJ2-7, with 7 bases aligning to TRBD1. Germline trimming cut 8 bases from V and 3 bases from J; bases unmatched to any gene: 7. The germline V gene encodes CDR1 MDHEN and CDR2 SYDVKM. The CDR3 contains 13 residues. The CDR3 is CASGPGQSYEQYF. The CDR3 nucleotides are TGTGCCAGCGGTCCGGGACAGAGCTACGAGCAGTACTTC.

CDR3 in DNA: TGTGCCAGCAGCTTTAGCAATGAGCAGTTCTTC. Encoded protein: CASSFSNEQFF. The J gene is TRBJ2-1, the V gene TRBV7-2; D remains ambiguous. Germline V gene lookup returns CDR1 SGHTA and CDR2 FQGNSA. V lost 3 bases to trimming and J lost 6 bases, with 3 bases between them. This CDR3 is 11 amino acids long.

J is TRBJ2-7 and V is TRBV10-2, with 8 bases aligning to TRBD1. J gave up 5 bases and V 1 base, and 4 bases lay outside the gene matches. This CDR3 contains 14 residues. Germline lookup yields CDR1 WSHSY and CDR2 SAAADI. The CDR3 coding sequence is TGCGCCAGCAGTGAGTGGCAGGGGGCAAACGAGCAGTACTTC. Translation gives CASSEWQGANEQYF.

The chain recombines TRBV11-2 with TRBJ2-3, with D tentatively TRBD2 (5 bases). From germline, CDR1 is SGHAT and CDR2 FQNNGV. The length of the CDR3 is 15 residues. Trimming pared 1 base from V and 5 bases from J, leaving 13 bases between. This CDR3 reads CASSLGGSAGDTQYF. CDR3 DNA sequence: TGTGCCAGCAGCTTAGGGGGTAGCGCCGGAGATACGCAGTATTTT.

The CDR3, as DNA: TGTGCCAGCAGCGTAGGGGCTAGCGGTAAATACAATGAGCAGTTCTTC. It codes for CASSVGASGKYNEQFF. J is TRBJ2-1 and V is TRBV9; TRBD2 matches 7 bases. This CDR3 region has 16 residues. J gave up 4 bases and V 0 bases, and 7 bases lay outside the gene matches. Germline V gives CDR1 SGDLS, CDR2 YYNGEE.

The chain uses TRBV5-6 and TRBJ2-7, with 9 nucleotides matching TRBD2. The CDR3 consists of 16 residues. V lost 1 base to trimming and J lost 0 bases; unmatched junction nucleotides: 5. Per the germline V gene, CDR1 is SGHDT and CDR2 is YYEEEE. The CDR3 DNA reads as TGTGCCAGCAGCTTGATGGTTAGCGGGAGCTCCTACGAGCAGTACTTC. Its translation is CASSLMVSGSSYEQYF.

The V and J genes are TRBV11-1 and TRBJ2-1; D gene unclear. With 3 bases removed from V and 0 bases from J, the gap between germline ends came to 3 bases. Per germline, CDR1 SGHAT and CDR2 FQDESV (reference sequence). The CDR3 consists of 13 residues. In DNA, the CDR3 is TGTGCCAGCAGCTTCTACTCCTACAATGAGCAGTTCTTC. It is translated as CASSFYSYNEQFF.

This chain uses TRBV7-9 with TRBJ2-2, with 8 positions matching TRBD2. Germline V lookup: CDR1 SEHNR, CDR2 FQNEAQ (reference sequence). Trimming removed 4 bases from V and 4 bases from J; junction bases left unmatched: 8. The CDR3 length is 16 residues. CDR3 in amino acids: CASSSPSGSRTGELFF. The DNA of the CDR3 is TGTGCCAGCAGCTCTCCCAGCGGGAGTCGCACCGGGGAGCTGTTTTTT.

The rearrangement links TRBV4-1 to TRBJ2-7; 10 bases align to TRBD2. CDR3 length equals 17 residues. The ends lost 3 bases at V and 5 bases at J; junction bases unmatched: 13. Looked up from germline, CDR1 is MGHRA and CDR2 is YSYEKL. CDR3 DNA sequence: TGCGCCAGCAGCCATCTAGGAATGGTTAGCGGGAGGAACGAGCAGTACTTC. Its protein is CASSHLGMVSGRNEQYF.

This clone was seen a single time. The V gene is TRBV30, the J gene TRBJ2-3, with TRBD2 as a possible D gene (6 bases). Germline V gene lookup returns CDR1 GTSNPN and CDR2 SVGIG (reference sequence). The CDR3 has 13 amino acids. V was trimmed by 4 bases and J by 2 bases, leaving 10 bases between them. In DNA form, the CDR3 reads TGTGCCTGGATGTCGGGAGTCACAGATACGCAGTATTTT. This encodes CAWMSGVTDTQYF.

The chain recombines TRBV6-1 with TRBJ2-1; D is possibly TRBD2 (7 bases). This CDR3 has 13 residues. V was pared by 6 bases and J by 8 bases, with 14 bases between. Germline V CDR1 and CDR2: MNHNS, SASEGT. The CDR3 protein is CASSLGGAYEQFF. The CDR3 DNA reads as TGTGCCAGCAGCCTGGGGGGGGCATATGAGCAGTTCTTC.

The chain uses TRBV11-2 and TRBJ2-1; D might be TRBD2 (6 bases). The germline gives CDR1 SGHAT, CDR2 FQNNGV. V dropped 5 bases and J dropped 8 bases, with 16 bases sitting between them. There are 14 residues in the CDR3. CDR3 residues: CASSPNVGDYEQFF. CDR3 nucleotides: TGTGCCAGCAGCCCTAACGTTGGGGACTATGAGCAGTTCTTC.

The rearrangement links TRBV19 to TRBJ1-2; TRBD1 is a possible D gene (5 bases). Trimming pared 6 bases from V and 8 bases from J, leaving 13 bases between. The CDR3 length is 12 residues. CDR1 is LNHDA and CDR2 is SQIVND in the germline V gene (reference sequence). CDR3 nucleotides: TGTGCCAGTAGGGGGGGGAGGAGAGGCTACACCTTC. It specifies CASRGGRRGYTF.

The chain recombines TRBV11-2 with TRBJ2-3; 9 nucleotides match TRBD2. Germline lookup yields CDR1 SGHAT and CDR2 FQNNGV. There are 15 residues in the CDR3. The V and J ends lost 8 bases and 4 bases, in that order; junction bases with no gene match: 10. Written as DNA, the CDR3 is TGTGCCAGCCCCAGTAGCGGGAGAAGGGCAGATACGCAGTATTTT. It is translated as CASPSSGRRADTQYF.

This chain uses TRBV2 with TRBJ2-3, with TRBD2 matching over 8 bases. J gave up 2 bases and V 6 bases, and 16 bases lay outside the gene matches. This CDR3 spans 18 amino acids. Germline V lookup: CDR1 SNHLY, CDR2 FYNNEI. CDR3 sequence: CASRTLLLAEATTDTQYF. CDR3 nucleotide sequence: TGTGCCAGCAGGACCCTTTTACTAGCGGAGGCAACCACAGATACGCAGTATTTT.

The chain employs TRBV28 and TRBJ2-5; 8 nucleotides agree with TRBD2. Germline CDR1 is MDHEN and CDR2 is SYDVKM. The ends lost 4 bases at V and 5 bases at J; junction bases unmatched: 12. The CDR3 length is 16 residues. The CDR3 spells CASSSLRAGEGETQYF. The CDR3 DNA follows: TGTGCCAGCAGTTCCCTACGAGCGGGGGAGGGGGAGACCCAGTACTTC.

V is TRBV28 and J is TRBJ2-7, with D perhaps matching TRBD2 (6 bases). Trimming removed 1 base at V and 2 bases at J, with 12 bases between. Germline CDR1 is MDHEN and CDR2 is SYDVKM. The CDR3 runs 15 residues. CDR3 sequence reads: CASSLLGTQTYEQYF. CDR3 bases: TGTGCCAGCAGTTTATTGGGGACTCAAACCTACGAGCAGTACTTC.

The chain employs TRBV6-5 and TRBJ2-7, with 9 bases identical to TRBD1. This CDR3 is built from 15 residues. Per the germline V gene, CDR1 is MNHEY and CDR2 is SVGAGI. The J segment lost 3 bases and the V segment lost 6 bases, leaving 9 bases of the junction unmatched. The CDR3 nucleotides read TGTGCCAGCAGATCAGGACAGGGGATAAACTACGAGCAGTACTTC. This gives the protein CASRSGQGINYEQYF.

The chain has TRBV7-9 and TRBJ2-5, with 11 bases identical to TRBD2. Per the germline V gene, CDR1 is SEHNR and CDR2 is FQNEAQ (reference sequence). J lost 2 bases, V lost 2 bases, and 4 bases had no gene match. The CDR3 spans 16 residues. The CDR3: CASSLNRLAGQETQYF. CDR3 nucleotides: TGTGCCAGCAGCTTAAACAGACTAGCGGGGCAAGAGACCCAGTACTTC. The whole variable domain, remainder taken from reference TRBV7-9 and TRBJ2-5, is DTGVSQNPRHKITKRGQNVTFRCDPISEHNRLYWYRQTLGQGPEFLTYFQNEAQLEKSRLLSDRFSAERPKGSFSTLEIQRTEQGDSAMYLCASSLNRLAGQETQYFGPGTRLLVL.